One TCR beta chain is described in this entry. The sample holds a few counts of this clonotype. The antigen this receptor binds is unknown. Per-base qualities were not stored, and no clone one base away is much larger. This record belongs to a study of T cells after yellow fever vaccination (dated by TCRdb to about 2019). General notes on the study: The SMART-Seq v4 Ultra Low Input RNA kit was used to prepare libraries from fractions with low cell numbers. To follow T-cell clones before and after primary and booster YFV17D yellow fever vaccination, bulk TCR alpha and beta repertoires were sequenced over time. Two healthy male donors, one aged 18 to 30 and one aged 30 to 40 years, were included in the cohort. Bulk PBMC replicates and cell subsets were isolated from blood drawn at multiple timepoints before and after both primary and secondary immunization.

This sample was sequenced with an Illumina NovaSeq 6000. TCR cDNA was synthesized by 5'RACE template switching, through which a universal primer site and unique molecular identifiers were introduced. Priming for cDNA synthesis came from both the TCR alpha and TCR beta constant segments. Library amplification involved two PCR steps, and the second step added sample barcodes and sequencing adapters. Sequencing of libraries was done on Illumina HiSeq 2500 (2x100 bp) or NovaSeq (2x150 bp). On the authors' methods: Demultiplexing of reads and collapsing into UMI consensus sequences were performed with MIGEC, and V(D)J alignment was carried out with MiXCR. Vaccine-responding clonotypes were identified with edgeR using replicate PBMC samples, with FDR below 0.01 and a log2 fold change above 5 up to day 15 being required. Each bulk clonotype received a CD4 or CD8 identity based on whether the sequenced CD4 or CD8 repertoire contained that clonotype at higher abundance. TCRdb handled the public reads itself, with Q25 trimming in fastp and clone calling in MiXCR, and kept productive beta chains. Here each entry gathers all rows of one CDR3 protein and keeps the most common genes and DNA. The V and J calls were determined by TCRdb, not by the authors. Recorded for this sample are some 340,000 distinct CDR3 sequences; around 10% of them occurred a single time. The top ten constitute less than 3.5% of the sample.

Results and caveats for the whole study, not just this receptor: Most clones expanded after primary vaccination were re-detected after the booster (almost 98% of CD4 and 88% of CD8), suggesting broad memory maintenance. Compared with the primary T-cell response, the secondary T-cell response was weaker but faster, peaking on day 5 rather than day 15. A small share of clonotypes was detected in both CD4 and CD8 compartments, with the overlap likely arising from convergent recombination. Because only a couple of donors were included in the study, the extent to which the findings can be generalized is limited. Computational filtering was needed because FACS-sorted repertoires could contain abundant contaminating clonotypes from the bulk population.

Deletion took 2 bases off V and 2 bases off J, with a span of 10 bases between the germline ends. The CDR3 runs 15 amino acids, cysteine and phenylalanine included. The retained sequence is limited to the CDR3, 45 bases, with the frame set at the first base. Per the germline V gene, MDHEN is the CDR1 and SYDVKM is the CDR2. This sample's treatment or condition label indicates: live attenuated yellow fever vaccine strain. A standard Ficoll-Paque protocol was used to isolate PBMCs from peripheral blood. Dynabeads CD4 and CD8 positive selection kits were used to isolate the CD4 and CD8 T-cell fractions. TriZol was used to extract RNA from bulk PBMCs, from CD4 and CD8 fractions, and from dextramer-positive and dextramer-negative fractions.

Sequences were derived from CD4+ T cells sorted from PBMCs, sampled 45 days after the yellow fever booster vaccination. The sequence derives from a young man who received the YFV17D yellow fever vaccine. The V gene is TRBV28 and the J gene is TRBJ2-4; TRBD2 might be the D gene, on 7 matching bases. The CDR3 here reads CASSLEGGTKNIQYF. The DNA sequence follows: TGTGCCAGCAGTTTAGAGGGGGGGACCAAAAACATTCAGTACTTC.